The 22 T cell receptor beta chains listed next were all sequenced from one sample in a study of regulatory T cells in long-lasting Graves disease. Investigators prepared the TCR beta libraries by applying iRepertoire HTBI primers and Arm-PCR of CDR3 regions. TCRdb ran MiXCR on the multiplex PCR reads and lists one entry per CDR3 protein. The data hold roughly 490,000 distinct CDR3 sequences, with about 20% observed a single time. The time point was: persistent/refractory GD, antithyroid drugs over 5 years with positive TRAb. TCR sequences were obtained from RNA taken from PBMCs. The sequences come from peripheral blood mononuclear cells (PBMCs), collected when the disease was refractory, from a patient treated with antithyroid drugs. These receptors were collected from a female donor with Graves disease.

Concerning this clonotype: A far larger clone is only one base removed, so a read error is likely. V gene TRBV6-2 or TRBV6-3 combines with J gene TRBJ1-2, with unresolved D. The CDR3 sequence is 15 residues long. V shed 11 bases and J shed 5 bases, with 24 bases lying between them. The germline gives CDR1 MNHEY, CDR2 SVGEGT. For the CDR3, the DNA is TGTGCCTGCGGGCTGGCGGCGATCGGGAGGTATGGCTACACCTTC. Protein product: CACGLAAIGRYGYTF.

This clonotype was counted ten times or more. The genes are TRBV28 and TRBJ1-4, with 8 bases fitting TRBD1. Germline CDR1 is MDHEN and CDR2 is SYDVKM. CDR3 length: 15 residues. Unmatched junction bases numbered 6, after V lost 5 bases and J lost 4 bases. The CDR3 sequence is CASSIGQGGNEKLFF. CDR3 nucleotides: TGTGCCAGCAGTATCGGACAGGGAGGTAATGAAAAACTGTTTTTT.

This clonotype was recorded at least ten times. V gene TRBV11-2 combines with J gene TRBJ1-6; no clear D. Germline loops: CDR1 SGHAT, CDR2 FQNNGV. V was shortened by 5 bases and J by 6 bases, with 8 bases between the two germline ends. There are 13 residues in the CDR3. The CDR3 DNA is TGTGCCAGCAGCCCAGATCCTAATTCACCCCTCCACTTT. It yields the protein CASSPDPNSPLHF.

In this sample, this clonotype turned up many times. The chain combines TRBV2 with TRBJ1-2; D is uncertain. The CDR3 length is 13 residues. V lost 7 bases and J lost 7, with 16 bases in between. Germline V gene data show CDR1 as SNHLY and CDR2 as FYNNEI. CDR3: CASKYRPLGGYTF. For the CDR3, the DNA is TGTGCCAGCAAGTATAGGCCTTTGGGTGGCTACACCTTC.

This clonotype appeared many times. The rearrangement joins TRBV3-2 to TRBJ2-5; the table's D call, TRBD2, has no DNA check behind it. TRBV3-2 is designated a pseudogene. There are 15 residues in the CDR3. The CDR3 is CASSQGWERQETQYF. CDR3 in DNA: TGTGCCAGCAGCCAAGGATGGGAGCGGCAAGAGACCCAGTACTTC.

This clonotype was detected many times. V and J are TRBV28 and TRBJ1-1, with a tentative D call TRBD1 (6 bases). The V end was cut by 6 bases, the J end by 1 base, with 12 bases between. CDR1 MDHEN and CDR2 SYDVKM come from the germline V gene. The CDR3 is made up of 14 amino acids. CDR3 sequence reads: CASRPGTPNTEAFF. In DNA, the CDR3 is TGTGCCAGCAGGCCCGGGACACCGAACACTGAAGCTTTCTTT.

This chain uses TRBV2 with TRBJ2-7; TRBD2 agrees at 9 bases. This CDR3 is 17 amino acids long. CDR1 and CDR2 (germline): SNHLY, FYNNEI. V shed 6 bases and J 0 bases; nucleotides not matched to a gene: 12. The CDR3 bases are TGTGCCAGCAGGCCGACCCGACTAGCGGAAAACTCCTACGAGCAGTACTTC. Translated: CASRPTRLAENSYEQYF.

CDR3: CSVVAGDWNEKLFF. In DNA form, the CDR3 reads TGCAGCGTTGTAGCAGGGGATTGGAATGAAAAACTGTTTTTT. The chain has TRBV29-1 and TRBJ1-4; maybe TRBD1 (6 bases). This CDR3 has 14 amino acids. The V gene lost 4 bases and the J gene lost 5 bases, with 14 bases spanning the gap. CDR1 and CDR2 (germline): SQVTM, ANQGSEA.

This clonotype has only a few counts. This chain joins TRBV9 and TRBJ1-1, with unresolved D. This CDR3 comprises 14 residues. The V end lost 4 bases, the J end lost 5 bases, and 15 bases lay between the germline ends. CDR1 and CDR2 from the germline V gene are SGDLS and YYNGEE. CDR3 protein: CASSLRPTGTEAFF. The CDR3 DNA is TGTGCCAGCAGCCTAAGGCCGACGGGGACTGAAGCTTTCTTT.

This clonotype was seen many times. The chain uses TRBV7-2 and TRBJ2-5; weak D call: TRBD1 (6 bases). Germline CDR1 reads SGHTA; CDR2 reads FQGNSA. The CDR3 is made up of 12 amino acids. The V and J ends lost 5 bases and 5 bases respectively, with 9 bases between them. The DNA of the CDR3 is TGTGCCAGCAGCAGAACAGGGGAGACCCAGTACTTC. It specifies CASSRTGETQYF.

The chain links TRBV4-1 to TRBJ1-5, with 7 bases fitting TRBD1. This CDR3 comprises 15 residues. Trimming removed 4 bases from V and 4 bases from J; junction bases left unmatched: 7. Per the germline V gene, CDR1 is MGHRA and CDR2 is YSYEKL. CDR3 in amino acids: CASSPRDSQNQPQHF. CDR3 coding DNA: TGCGCCAGCAGCCCCCGGGACAGCCAGAATCAGCCCCAGCATTTT.

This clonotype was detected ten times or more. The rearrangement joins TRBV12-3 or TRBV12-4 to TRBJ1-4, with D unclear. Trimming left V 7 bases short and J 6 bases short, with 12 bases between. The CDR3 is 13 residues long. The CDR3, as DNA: TGTGCCAGCACGGAGAGGCGATATGAAAAACTGTTTTTT. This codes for CASTERRYEKLFF.

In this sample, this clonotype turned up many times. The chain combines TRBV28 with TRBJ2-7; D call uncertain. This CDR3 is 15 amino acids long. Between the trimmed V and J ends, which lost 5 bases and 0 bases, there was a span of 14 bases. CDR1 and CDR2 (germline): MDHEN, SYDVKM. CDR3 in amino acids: CASSDLSKSSYEQYF. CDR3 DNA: TGTGCCAGCAGTGACCTCTCCAAAAGCTCCTACGAGCAGTACTTC.

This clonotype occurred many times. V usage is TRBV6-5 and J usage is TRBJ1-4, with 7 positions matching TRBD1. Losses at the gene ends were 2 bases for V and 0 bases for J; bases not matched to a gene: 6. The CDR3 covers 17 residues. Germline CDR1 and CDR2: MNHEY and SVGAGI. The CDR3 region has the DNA TGTGCCAGCAGTTACACAGAGGGGGCTGCAACTAATGAAAAACTGTTTTTT. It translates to CASSYTEGAATNEKLFF.

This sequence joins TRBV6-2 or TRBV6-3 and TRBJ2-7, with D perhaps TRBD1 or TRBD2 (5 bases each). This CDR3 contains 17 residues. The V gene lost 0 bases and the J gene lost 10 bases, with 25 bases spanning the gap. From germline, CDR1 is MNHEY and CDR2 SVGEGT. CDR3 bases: TGTGCCAGCAGTTACTCGGGACCACAGCCGGGGCGGCCGGGTCAGTACTTC. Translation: CASSYSGPQPGRPGQYF.

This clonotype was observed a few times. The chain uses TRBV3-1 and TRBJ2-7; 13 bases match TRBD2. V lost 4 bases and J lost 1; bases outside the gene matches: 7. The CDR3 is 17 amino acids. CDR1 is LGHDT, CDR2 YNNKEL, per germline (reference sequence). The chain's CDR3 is CASSPRLAGGSSYEQYF. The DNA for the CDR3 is TGTGCCAGCAGCCCAAGACTAGCGGGAGGTTCTTCCTACGAGCAGTACTTC.

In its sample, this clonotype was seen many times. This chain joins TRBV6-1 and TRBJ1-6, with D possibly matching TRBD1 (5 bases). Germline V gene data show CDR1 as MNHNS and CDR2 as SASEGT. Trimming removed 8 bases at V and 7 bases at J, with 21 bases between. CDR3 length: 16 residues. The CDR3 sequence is CASAFQGPGPNSPLHF. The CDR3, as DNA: TGTGCCAGCGCGTTCCAGGGACCAGGACCAAATTCACCCCTCCACTTT.

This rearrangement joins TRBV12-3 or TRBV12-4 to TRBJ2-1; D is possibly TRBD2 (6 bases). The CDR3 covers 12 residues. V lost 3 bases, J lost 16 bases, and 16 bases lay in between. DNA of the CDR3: TGTGCCAGCAGTTTGGCGGGGCCCTACCACTTCTTC. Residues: CASSLAGPYHFF.

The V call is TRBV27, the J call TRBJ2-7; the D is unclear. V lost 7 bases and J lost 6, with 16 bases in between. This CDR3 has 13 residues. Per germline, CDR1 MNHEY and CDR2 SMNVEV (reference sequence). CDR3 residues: CASISTAGFEQYF. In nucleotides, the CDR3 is TGTGCCAGCATCTCCACGGCCGGTTTCGAGCAGTACTTC.

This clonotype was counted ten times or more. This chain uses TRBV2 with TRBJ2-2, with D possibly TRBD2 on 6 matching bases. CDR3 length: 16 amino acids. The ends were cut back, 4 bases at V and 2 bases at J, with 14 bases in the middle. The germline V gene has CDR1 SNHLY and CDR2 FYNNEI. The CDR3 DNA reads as TGTGCCAGCAGTGGAATGGGCGGGGACAACACCGGGGAGCTGTTTTTT. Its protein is CASSGMGGDNTGELFF.

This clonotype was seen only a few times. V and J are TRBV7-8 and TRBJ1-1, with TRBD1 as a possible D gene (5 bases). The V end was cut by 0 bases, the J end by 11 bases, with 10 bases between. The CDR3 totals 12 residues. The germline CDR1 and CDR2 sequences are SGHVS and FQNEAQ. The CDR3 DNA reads TGTGCCAGCAGCTTAGCCCCAGGGCGCGCTTTCTTT. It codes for CASSLAPGRAFF. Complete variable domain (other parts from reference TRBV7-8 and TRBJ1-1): GAGVSQSPRYKVAKRGQDVALRCDPISGHVSLFWYQQALGQGPEFLTYFQNEAQLDKSGLPSDRFFAERPEGSVSTLKIQRTQQEDSAVYLCASSLAPGRAFFGQGTRLTVV.

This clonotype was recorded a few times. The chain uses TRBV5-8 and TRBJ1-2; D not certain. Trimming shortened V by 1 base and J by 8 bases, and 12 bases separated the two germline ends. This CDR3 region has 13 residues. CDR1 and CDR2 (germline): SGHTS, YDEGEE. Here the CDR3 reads CASSLRTVGGYTF. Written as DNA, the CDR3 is TGTGCCAGCAGCTTGAGGACGGTTGGAGGCTACACCTTC. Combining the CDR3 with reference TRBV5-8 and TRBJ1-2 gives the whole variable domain EAGVTQSPTHLIKTRGQQATLRCSPISGHTSVYWYQQALGLGLQFLLWYDEGEERNRGNFPPRFSGRQFPNYSSELNVNALELEDSALYLCASSLRTVGGYTFGSGTRLTVV.